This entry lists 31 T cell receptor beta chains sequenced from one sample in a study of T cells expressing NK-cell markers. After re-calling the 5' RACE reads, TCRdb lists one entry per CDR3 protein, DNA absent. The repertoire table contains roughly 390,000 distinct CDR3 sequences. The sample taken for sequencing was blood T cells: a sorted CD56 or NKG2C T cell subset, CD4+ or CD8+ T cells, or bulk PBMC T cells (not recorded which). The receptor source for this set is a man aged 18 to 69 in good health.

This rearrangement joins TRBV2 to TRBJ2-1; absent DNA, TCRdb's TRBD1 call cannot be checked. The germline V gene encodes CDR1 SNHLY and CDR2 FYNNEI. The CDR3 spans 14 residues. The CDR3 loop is CASGDRVAGNEQFF.

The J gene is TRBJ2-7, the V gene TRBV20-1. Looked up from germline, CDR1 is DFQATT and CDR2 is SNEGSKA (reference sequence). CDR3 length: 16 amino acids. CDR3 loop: CSARDRGRHISYEQYF.

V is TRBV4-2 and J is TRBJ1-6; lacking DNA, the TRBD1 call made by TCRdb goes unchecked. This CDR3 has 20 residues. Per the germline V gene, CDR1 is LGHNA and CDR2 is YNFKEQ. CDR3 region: CASSQPSGSPLSSYNSPLHF.

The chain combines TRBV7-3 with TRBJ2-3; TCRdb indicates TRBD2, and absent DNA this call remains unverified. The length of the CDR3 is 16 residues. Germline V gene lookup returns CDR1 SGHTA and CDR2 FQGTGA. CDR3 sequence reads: CASSPTGPQSTDTQYF.

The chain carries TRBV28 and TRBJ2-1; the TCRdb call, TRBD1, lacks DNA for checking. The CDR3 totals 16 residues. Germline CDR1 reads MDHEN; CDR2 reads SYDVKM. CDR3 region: CASRRIDRGRYNEQFF.

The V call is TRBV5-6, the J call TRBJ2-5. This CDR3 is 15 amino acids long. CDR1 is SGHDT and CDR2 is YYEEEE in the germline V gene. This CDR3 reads CASSGPGFWQETQYF.

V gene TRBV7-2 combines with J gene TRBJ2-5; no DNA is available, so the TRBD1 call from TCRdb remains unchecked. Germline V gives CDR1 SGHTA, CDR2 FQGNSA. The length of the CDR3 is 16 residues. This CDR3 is CASSSQRDRRRETQYF.

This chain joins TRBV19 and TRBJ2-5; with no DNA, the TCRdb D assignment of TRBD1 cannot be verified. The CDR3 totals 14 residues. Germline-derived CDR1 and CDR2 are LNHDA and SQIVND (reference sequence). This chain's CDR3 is CASRQQGARETQYF.

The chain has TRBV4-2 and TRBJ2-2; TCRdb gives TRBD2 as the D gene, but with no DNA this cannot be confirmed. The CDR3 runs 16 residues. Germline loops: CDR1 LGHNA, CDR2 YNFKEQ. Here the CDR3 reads CASSQVGRTLTGELFF.

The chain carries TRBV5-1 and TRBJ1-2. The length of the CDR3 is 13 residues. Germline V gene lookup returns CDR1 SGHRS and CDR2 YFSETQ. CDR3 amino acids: CASSMDSNYGYTF.

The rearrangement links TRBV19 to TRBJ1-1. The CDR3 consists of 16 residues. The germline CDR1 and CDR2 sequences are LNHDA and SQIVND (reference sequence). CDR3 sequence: CASSIARVRAGTEAFF. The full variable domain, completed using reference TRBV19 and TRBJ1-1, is DGGITQSPKYLFRKEGQNVTLSCEQNLNHDAMYWYRQDPGQGLRLIYYSQIVNDFQKGDIAEGYSVSREKKESFPLTVTSAQKNPTAFYLCASSIARVRAGTEAFFGQGTRLTVV.

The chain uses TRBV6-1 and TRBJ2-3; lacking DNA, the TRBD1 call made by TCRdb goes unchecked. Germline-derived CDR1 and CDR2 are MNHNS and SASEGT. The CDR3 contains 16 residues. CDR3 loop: CASRRLGAYLTDTQYF.

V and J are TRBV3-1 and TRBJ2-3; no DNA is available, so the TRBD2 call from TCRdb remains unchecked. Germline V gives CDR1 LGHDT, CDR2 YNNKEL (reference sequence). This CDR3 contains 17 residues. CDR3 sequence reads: CASSHRFGGPETDTQYF.

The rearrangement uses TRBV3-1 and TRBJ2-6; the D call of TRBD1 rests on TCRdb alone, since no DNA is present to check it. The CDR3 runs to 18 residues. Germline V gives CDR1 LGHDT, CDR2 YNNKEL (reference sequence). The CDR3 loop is CASSFYWTGSSGANVLTF.

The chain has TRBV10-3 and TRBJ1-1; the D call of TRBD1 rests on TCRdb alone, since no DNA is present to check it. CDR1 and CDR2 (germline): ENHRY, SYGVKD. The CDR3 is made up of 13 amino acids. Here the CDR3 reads CASTTGILTEAFF.

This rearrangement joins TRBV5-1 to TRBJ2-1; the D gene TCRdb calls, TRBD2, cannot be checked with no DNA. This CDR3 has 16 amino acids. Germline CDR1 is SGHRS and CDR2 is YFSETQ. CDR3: CASSLAGLGSYNEQFF.

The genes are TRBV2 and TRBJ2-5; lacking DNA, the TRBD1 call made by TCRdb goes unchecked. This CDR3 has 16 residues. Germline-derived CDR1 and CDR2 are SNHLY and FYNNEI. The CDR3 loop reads CASSDLDRRREETQYF. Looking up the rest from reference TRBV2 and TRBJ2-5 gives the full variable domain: EPEVTQTPSHQVTQMGQEVILRCVPISNHLYFYWYRQILGQKVEFLVSFYNNEISEKSEIFDDQFSVERPDGSNFTLKIRSTKLEDSAMYFCASSDLDRRREETQYFGPGTRLLVL.

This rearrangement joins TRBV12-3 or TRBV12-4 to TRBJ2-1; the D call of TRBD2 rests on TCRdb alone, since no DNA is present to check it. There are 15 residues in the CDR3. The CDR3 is CASSGAGLSYNEQFF.

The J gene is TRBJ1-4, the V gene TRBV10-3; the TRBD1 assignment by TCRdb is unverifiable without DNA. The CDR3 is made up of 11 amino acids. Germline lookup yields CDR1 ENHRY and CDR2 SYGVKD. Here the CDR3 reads CAIRDTGTLFF.

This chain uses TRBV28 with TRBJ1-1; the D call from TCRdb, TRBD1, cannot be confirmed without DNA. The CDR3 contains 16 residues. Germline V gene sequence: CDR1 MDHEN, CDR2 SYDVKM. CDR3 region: CASSRDRGSPNTEAFF. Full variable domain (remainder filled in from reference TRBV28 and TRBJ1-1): DVKVTQSSRYLVKRTGEKVFLECVQDMDHENMFWYRQDPGLGLRLIYFSYDVKMKEKGDIPEGYSVSREKKERFSLILESASTNQTSMYLCASSRDRGSPNTEAFFGQGTRLTVV.

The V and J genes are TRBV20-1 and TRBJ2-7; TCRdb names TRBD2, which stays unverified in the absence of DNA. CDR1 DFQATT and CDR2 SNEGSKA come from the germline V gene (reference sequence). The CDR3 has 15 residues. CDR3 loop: CSARDGRDLSYEQYF.

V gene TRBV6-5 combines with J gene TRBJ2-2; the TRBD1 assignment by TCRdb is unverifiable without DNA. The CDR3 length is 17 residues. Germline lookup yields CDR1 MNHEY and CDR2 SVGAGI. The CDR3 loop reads CASSYSTSGVNTGELFF.

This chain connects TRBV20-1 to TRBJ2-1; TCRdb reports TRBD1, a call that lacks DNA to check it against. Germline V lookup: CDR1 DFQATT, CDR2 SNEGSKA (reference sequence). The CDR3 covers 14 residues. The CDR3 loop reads CSADGGVLYNEQFF.

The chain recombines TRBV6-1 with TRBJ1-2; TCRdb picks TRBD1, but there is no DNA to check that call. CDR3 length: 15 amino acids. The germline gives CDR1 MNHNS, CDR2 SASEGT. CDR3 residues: CASSNTLTGGWGYTF.

The CDR3 region is CASSLWRGSRVDTQYF. The chain carries TRBV12-3 or TRBV12-4 and TRBJ2-3; the TCRdb call, TRBD2, lacks DNA for checking. The length of the CDR3 is 16 residues.

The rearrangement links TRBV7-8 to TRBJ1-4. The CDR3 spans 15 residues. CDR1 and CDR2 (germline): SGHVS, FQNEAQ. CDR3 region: CASSSTEATNEKLFF.

The CDR3 is CASNQGDRGRRNEKLFF. V gene TRBV5-1 combines with J gene TRBJ1-4; TCRdb indicates TRBD1, and absent DNA this call remains unverified. This CDR3 is built from 17 residues. Germline CDR1 reads SGHRS; CDR2 reads YFSETQ.

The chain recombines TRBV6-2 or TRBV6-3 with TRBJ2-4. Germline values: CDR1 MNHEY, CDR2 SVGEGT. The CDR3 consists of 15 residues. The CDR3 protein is CASSSPEIHKNIQYF.

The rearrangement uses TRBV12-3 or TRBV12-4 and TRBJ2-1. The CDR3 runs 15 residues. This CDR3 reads CASSDHLLPYNEQFF.

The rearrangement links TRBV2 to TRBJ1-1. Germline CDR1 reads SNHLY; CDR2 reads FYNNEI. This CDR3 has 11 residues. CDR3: CASRWVAEAFF. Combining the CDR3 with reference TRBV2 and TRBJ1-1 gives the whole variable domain EPEVTQTPSHQVTQMGQEVILRCVPISNHLYFYWYRQILGQKVEFLVSFYNNEISEKSEIFDDQFSVERPDGSNFTLKIRSTKLEDSAMYFCASRWVAEAFFGQGTRLTVV.

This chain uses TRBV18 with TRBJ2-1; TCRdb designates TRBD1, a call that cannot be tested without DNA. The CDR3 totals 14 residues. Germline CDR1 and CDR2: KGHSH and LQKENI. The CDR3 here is CASSPGQANNEQFF.